Below are 6 T cell receptor beta chains sequenced from a single sample in a study of shared clonotypes between healthy human individuals. The method was immunoSEQ multiplex PCR; TCRdb's version includes in-frame clones alone and lacks a portion of them. The table records roughly 1,100,000 clones, about 77% of them present only once. The sequencing sample was made of memory CD4+ T cells sorted from blood. The subset was: CD45RA-negative fraction. The receptor source for this set is a man between 18 and 29 years old in good health.

This clone was counted a few times. The CDR3 DNA reads as TGTGCCAGCAGTAAACAGGGGTTATCAGCTTTCTTT. It is translated as CASSKQGLSAFF. The chain uses TRBV11-2 and TRBJ1-1; 7 bases match TRBD1. Per the germline V gene, CDR1 is SGHAT and CDR2 is FQNNGV. V lost 6 bases to trimming and J lost 10 bases; unmatched junction nucleotides: 8. The CDR3 spans 12 residues.

This chain links TRBV18 with TRBJ1-1; D possibly corresponds to TRBD1 (5 bases). The germline V and J ends were trimmed by 3 bases and 6 bases, with 20 bases remaining between them. Germline V CDR1 and CDR2: KGHSH, LQKENI. The CDR3 covers 16 residues. The CDR3 coding sequence is TGTGCCAGCTCACCCATCGTAGCCCACTGGGGCGCTGAAGCTTTCTTT. This gives the protein CASSPIVAHWGAEAFF.

This rearrangement joins TRBV7-3 to TRBJ2-5; D unresolved. The CDR3 consists of 8 residues. CDR1 is SGHTA, CDR2 FQGTGA, per germline. DNA of the CDR3: TGTCCCCGAAAGACCCAGTACTTC. This translates into CPRKTQYF.

J is TRBJ2-2 and V is TRBV5-1; the D gene is possibly TRBD2 (6 bases). Germline CDR1 and CDR2: SGHRS and YFSETQ. The V and J ends lost 7 bases and 1 base respectively, with 11 bases between them. The CDR3 covers 14 residues. CDR3 sequence (DNA): TGCGCCAGCGGGGGACTTATGAACACCGGGGAGCTGTTTTTT. Translated, it gives CASGGLMNTGELFF.

The gene calls are TRBV15 and TRBJ1-3; D may be TRBD1 (5 bases). Germline values: CDR1 LNHNV, CDR2 YYDKDF (reference sequence). The CDR3 has 13 residues. With 7 bases removed from V and 9 bases from J, the gap between germline ends came to 16 bases. The CDR3 loop reads CATTPTAGATIYF. In nucleotides, the CDR3 is TGTGCCACCACCCCCACCGCCGGGGCCACCATATATTTT.

This clone has just one count. This sequence joins TRBV6-5 and TRBJ2-7; D is possibly TRBD1 (5 bases). V was trimmed by 7 bases and J by 1 base, leaving 8 bases between them. Germline CDR1 and CDR2: MNHEY and SVGAGI. This CDR3 spans 12 amino acids. The CDR3, as DNA: TGTGCCAGCACAGGGCTTTCCTACGAGCAGTACTTC. This translates into CASTGLSYEQYF.